One and the same sample provided the 3 T cell receptor beta chains below, sequenced in a study of cytomegalovirus exposure and HLA in healthy donors. The PCR made use of 60 Vbeta and 13 Jbeta primers. The repertoire was sequenced with immunoSEQ multiplex PCR; TCRdb's copy has only in-frame clones and lacks some. The sample has under 200,000 clones, 79% seen once. Sequencing was carried out using PBMCs. Source of these receptors: a male donor in good health and CMV-seropositive.

Details on this clone: The same CDR3 also results from other DNA sequences found in this sample. The chain carries TRBV5-1 and TRBJ2-1; tentatively, D is TRBD1 (7 bases). In germline, CDR1 is SGHRS, CDR2 YFSETQ. The CDR3 has 14 residues. Trimming took off 4 bases at V and 1 base at J, with 9 bases between the two ends. Here the CDR3 reads CASSPGGSYNEQFF. The CDR3 DNA is TGCGCCAGCAGCCCAGGGGGGTCCTACAATGAGCAGTTCTTC.

For the CDR3, the DNA is TGTGCCAGCAGCCCAGATAACTACGAGCAGTACTTC. This codes for CASSPDNYEQYF. The chain couples TRBV6-5 to TRBJ2-7; the D is unclear. CDR3 length: 12 amino acids. The V gene lost 6 bases and the J gene lost 3 bases, with 9 bases spanning the gap. Germline V gene sequence: CDR1 MNHEY, CDR2 SVGAGI.

The rearrangement joins TRBV6-1 to TRBJ2-1; D possibly corresponds to TRBD2 (6 bases). The CDR3 extends over 14 amino acids. Germline V lookup: CDR1 MNHNS, CDR2 SASEGT. The germline V and J ends were trimmed by 3 bases and 7 bases, with 13 bases remaining between them. CDR3 sequence (DNA): TGTGCCAGCAGTGACTCCGGGACTTTGAATGAGCAGTTCTTC. This gives the protein CASSDSGTLNEQFF.